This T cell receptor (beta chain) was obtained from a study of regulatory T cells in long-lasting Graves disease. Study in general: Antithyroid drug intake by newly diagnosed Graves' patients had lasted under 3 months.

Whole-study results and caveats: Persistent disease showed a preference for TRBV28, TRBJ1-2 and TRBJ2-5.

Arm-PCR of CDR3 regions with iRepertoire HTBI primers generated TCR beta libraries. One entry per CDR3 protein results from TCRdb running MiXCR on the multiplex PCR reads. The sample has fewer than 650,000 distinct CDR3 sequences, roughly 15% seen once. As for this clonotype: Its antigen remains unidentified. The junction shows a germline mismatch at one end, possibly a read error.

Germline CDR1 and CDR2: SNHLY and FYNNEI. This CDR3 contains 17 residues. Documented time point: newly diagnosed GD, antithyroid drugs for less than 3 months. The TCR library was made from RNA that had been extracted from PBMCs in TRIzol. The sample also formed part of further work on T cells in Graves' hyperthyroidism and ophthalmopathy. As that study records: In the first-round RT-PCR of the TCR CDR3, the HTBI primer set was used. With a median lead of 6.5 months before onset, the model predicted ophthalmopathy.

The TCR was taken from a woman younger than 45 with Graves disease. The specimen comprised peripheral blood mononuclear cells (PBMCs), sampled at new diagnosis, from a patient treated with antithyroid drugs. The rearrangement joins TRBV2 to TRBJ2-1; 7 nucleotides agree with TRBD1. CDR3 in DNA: TGTGCCAGCAAGAAGGGCCCTGGACAGGCCGCCTACAATGAGCGGTTCTTC. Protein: CASKKGPGQAAYNERFF.